Reported below is one T cell receptor beta chain. Its specificity is not known. V was pared by 6 bases and J by 2 bases, with 0 bases of the junction left unmatched. This CDR3 is 15 amino acids long. CDR1 and CDR2 from the germline V gene are MNHEY and SVGEGT. TCRdb redid the calling of the RT-PCR reads with MiXCR, one entry per CDR3 protein. The sample includes roughly 180,000 distinct CDR3 sequences, around 9% of them seen just once. The data were taken from a study of response to subunit inactivated influenza vaccine. Study conclusions and caveats: Each seasonal influenza vaccination, the authors suggested, recruits few new T cells.

The clonotype was recovered from a man aged 50-60 years who received an inactivated influenza vaccine. The specimen was non-naive T cells sorted from PBMCs, collected on the day of vaccination. The chain is built from TRBV6-2 or TRBV6-3 and TRBJ2-1; TRBD2 matches at 14 bases. In nucleotides, the CDR3 is TGTGCCAGCAGGACTAGCGGGGGGGCCTACAATGAGCAGTTCTTC. It codes for CASRTSGGAYNEQFF.